Each of the 20 T cell receptor beta chains below was sequenced from the same sample in a study of OX40 agonist ivuxolimab in advanced cancers. The method was immunoSEQ multiplex PCR; TCRdb's version includes in-frame clones alone and lacks a portion of them. Among 95,000 to 100,000 clones, approximately 83% were seen once, and the ten largest hold roughly 1.5%. Material: CD4+ or CD8+ T cells sorted from blood, obtained in a trial of the OX40 agonist ivuxolimab. The receptors derive from an adult with an advanced solid tumor such as melanoma, head and neck, liver or kidney cancer.

V usage is TRBV18 and J usage is TRBJ2-7, with unresolved D. The CDR3 spans 14 residues. V lost 5 bases and J 2 bases, leaving 13 bases between the germline ends. CDR1 and CDR2 from the germline V gene are KGHSH and LQKENI. In nucleotides, the CDR3 is TGTGCCAGCTCAACCGGCCGCGGACCCTACGAGCAGTACTTC. Residues: CASSTGRGPYEQYF.

CDR3 loop: CASSLGASTGELFF. CDR3 nucleotide sequence: TGTGCCAGTAGTTTGGGGGCAAGCACCGGGGAGCTGTTTTTT. The chain links TRBV19 to TRBJ2-2, with a possible D match to TRBD1 (6 bases). Germline CDR1 and CDR2: LNHDA and SQIVND (reference sequence). This CDR3 has 14 residues. Trimming removed 5 bases at V and 4 bases at J, with 11 bases between.

V is TRBV7-9 and J is TRBJ2-2, with D hard to call. The germline CDR1 and CDR2 sequences are SEHNR and FQNEAQ (reference sequence). This CDR3 region has 13 residues. V lost 7 bases and J lost 4, with 10 bases in between. CDR3 DNA sequence: TGTGCCAGCACCTCATCGGGCACCGGGGAGCTGTTTTTT. Amino acids: CASTSSGTGELFF.

The gene calls are TRBV5-5 and TRBJ2-3; tentatively, D is TRBD2 (6 bases). This CDR3 comprises 13 residues. The V end lost 4 bases, the J end lost 0 bases, and 6 bases lay between the germline ends. Germline values: CDR1 SGHKS, CDR2 YYEKEE (reference sequence). The CDR3 here is CASSGTSTDTQYF. In DNA, the CDR3 is TGTGCCAGCAGCGGGACTAGCACAGATACGCAGTATTTT.

The rearrangement links TRBV4-2 to TRBJ1-5; 7 bases line up with TRBD1. The germline V gene encodes CDR1 LGHNA and CDR2 YNFKEQ. The J segment lost 6 bases and the V segment lost 0 bases, leaving 8 bases of the junction unmatched. The CDR3 is 16 amino acids. The CDR3 nucleotides are TGTGCCAGCAGCCAAGAAATGGGACAGTCAAGTCAGCCCCAGCATTTT. Protein product: CASSQEMGQSSQPQHF.

The chain employs TRBV7-2 and TRBJ2-7; possibly TRBD1 or TRBD2 for D (6 bases each). The CDR3 loop spans 15 amino acids. Germline V gene lookup returns CDR1 SGHTA and CDR2 FQGNSA. V lost 3 bases, J lost 4 bases, and 16 bases lay in between. CDR3 in DNA: TGTGCCAGCAGCTTGAGGTTTGGGGGGCTATACGAGCAGTACTTC. Translation: CASSLRFGGLYEQYF.

This clone was detected once. The chain carries TRBV6-6 and TRBJ1-2; TRBD1 is a possible D gene (6 bases). CDR1 and CDR2 from the germline V gene are MNHNY and SVGAGI (reference sequence). This CDR3 region has 13 residues. V lost 6 bases, J lost 3 bases, and 11 bases lay in between. The CDR3 spells CASRDDRYYGYTF. CDR3 nucleotides: TGTGCCAGCAGGGACGACAGGTACTATGGCTACACCTTC.

The table lists this clone with a count of one. The chain has TRBV5-4 and TRBJ1-1; TRBD1 matches 7 bases. The CDR3 loop spans 16 amino acids. The germline V gene encodes CDR1 SGHNT and CDR2 YYREEE (reference sequence). Losses at the gene ends were 4 bases for V and 2 bases for J; bases not matched to a gene: 11. The CDR3 here is CASSPTGAGVNTEAFF. The CDR3 DNA reads as TGTGCCAGCAGCCCCACAGGGGCCGGGGTTAACACTGAAGCTTTCTTT.

The chain recombines TRBV27 with TRBJ1-1, with 7 bases matching TRBD1. Germline V gives CDR1 MNHEY, CDR2 SMNVEV (reference sequence). The trim removed 4 bases at V and 5 bases at J, leaving 13 bases unmatched. CDR3 length equals 16 residues. The CDR3 sequence: CASSSLLRGRMTEAFF. For the CDR3, the DNA is TGTGCCAGCAGTTCCCTCCTCAGGGGGAGGATGACTGAAGCTTTCTTT.

This chain connects TRBV6-6 to TRBJ1-3; the D is unclear. Trimming took off 7 bases at V and 0 bases at J, with 13 bases between the two ends. Germline assignment: CDR1 MNHNY and CDR2 SVGAGI (reference sequence). This CDR3 region has 15 residues. CDR3 coding DNA: TGTGCCAGCATCCCGCGGGGAGTCTCTGGAAACACCATATATTTT. It is translated as CASIPRGVSGNTIYF.

This chain connects TRBV7-2 to TRBJ2-1, with D possibly being TRBD2 (5 bases). V lost 3 bases, J lost 1 base, and 13 bases lay in between. CDR3 size: 16 residues. Looked up from germline, CDR1 is SGHTA and CDR2 is FQGNSA. Written as DNA, the CDR3 is TGTGCCAGCAGCTTTAGACCCTCGGGATCCTACAATGAGCAGTTCTTC. It codes for CASSFRPSGSYNEQFF.

This rearrangement joins TRBV14 to TRBJ2-1, with D unresolved. The V end was cut by 1 base, the J end by 7 bases, with 14 bases between. Germline CDR1 is SGHDN and CDR2 is FVKESK. The CDR3 has 15 residues. CDR3 sequence: CASSQVQSLRNEQFF. The CDR3 nucleotides are TGTGCCAGCAGCCAAGTTCAGAGTCTCAGGAATGAGCAGTTCTTC.

J is TRBJ2-7 and V is TRBV4-3; 11 bases agree with TRBD2. The CDR3 has 15 residues. CDR1 is LGHNA and CDR2 is YSLEER in the germline V gene. The V segment lost 3 bases and the J segment 4 bases; nucleotides outside the gene matches: 5. The CDR3 DNA reads as TGCGCCAGCAGCCAGCTAGCGGGGGGATCGTACGAGCAGTACTTC. As protein: CASSQLAGGSYEQYF.

V usage is TRBV19 and J usage is TRBJ2-2; D gene unclear. The CDR3 spans 14 residues. Trimming shortened V by 9 bases and J by 0 bases, and 11 bases separated the two germline ends. The germline V gene encodes CDR1 LNHDA and CDR2 SQIVND (reference sequence). CDR3 sequence reads: CASIRQANTGELFF. CDR3 DNA: TGTGCCAGCATAAGACAAGCGAACACCGGGGAGCTGTTTTTT. The entire variable domain, with the rest obtained from reference TRBV19 and TRBJ2-2, is as follows: DGGITQSPKYLFRKEGQNVTLSCEQNLNHDAMYWYRQDPGQGLRLIYYSQIVNDFQKGDIAEGYSVSREKKESFPLTVTSAQKNPTAFYLCASIRQANTGELFFGEGSRLTVL.

This sequence joins TRBV28 and TRBJ2-1; D possibly corresponds to TRBD2 (5 bases). The CDR3 contains 17 residues. Germline CDR1 and CDR2: MDHEN and SYDVKM. Trimming took off 2 bases at V and 4 bases at J, with 18 bases between the two ends. In nucleotides, the CDR3 is TGTGCCAGCAGTTTAGGATTCATGGGTCGGAGGTACAATGAGCAGTTCTTC. This translates into CASSLGFMGRRYNEQFF.

The chain recombines TRBV12-5 with TRBJ2-5; TRBD1 matches 8 bases. This CDR3 has 14 amino acids. The germline V gene encodes CDR1 LGHNT and CDR2 FRNRAP. The trim removed 6 bases at V and 2 bases at J, leaving 5 bases unmatched. CDR3 nucleotide sequence: TGTGCTAGTGGCACAGGGGGTGTACAAGAGACCCAGTACTTC. Its translation: CASGTGGVQETQYF.

This sequence joins TRBV19 and TRBJ2-7, with a weak D call TRBD1 (6 bases). V shed 6 bases and J shed 7 bases, with 19 bases lying between them. There are 14 residues in the CDR3. CDR1 and CDR2 (germline): LNHDA, SQIVND (reference sequence). DNA of the CDR3: TGTGCCAGTAGCCAAAGGGACACCCCTGGGGAGCAGTACTTC. Protein sequence: CASSQRDTPGEQYF.

This clone was seen only once. V is TRBV28 and J is TRBJ1-1; no reliable D call. The CDR3 is 14 residues long. The V end was cut by 3 bases, the J end by 4 bases, with 12 bases between. Germline values: CDR1 MDHEN, CDR2 SYDVKM. The DNA of the CDR3 is TGTGCCAGCAGTTTGGGGAGGACTACCACTGAAGCTTTCTTT. Protein: CASSLGRTTTEAFF.

V usage is TRBV27 and J usage is TRBJ1-6; TRBD1 matches at 8 bases. This CDR3 is built from 18 residues. The V segment lost 7 bases and the J segment 8 bases; nucleotides outside the gene matches: 19. The germline gives CDR1 MNHEY, CDR2 SMNVEV (reference sequence). CDR3 nucleotides: TGTGCCAGCAACCCGACCGGGACAGGCATCCGGGGGGATTCACCCCTCCACTTT. It is translated as CASNPTGTGIRGDSPLHF.

This clone was counted between two and nine times. The chain employs TRBV29-1 and TRBJ1-5; a possible D gene is TRBD1 (5 bases). Germline V lookup: CDR1 SQVTM, CDR2 ANQGSEA. V dropped 4 bases and J dropped 5 bases, with 12 bases sitting between them. CDR3 length: 13 residues. The DNA of the CDR3 is TGCAGCGTTGGGAGCGGCAGGGATCAGCCCCAGCATTTT. Encoded protein: CSVGSGRDQPQHF. Variable domain in full (rest from reference TRBV29-1 and TRBJ1-5): SAVISQKPSRDICQRGTSLTIQCQVDSQVTMMFWYRQQPGQSLTLIATANQGSEATYESGFVIDKFPISRPNLTFSTLTVSNMSPEDSSIYLCSVGSGRDQPQHFGDGTRLSIL.